This is a list of T cell receptor beta chains from one sample in a study of T cell responses to AZD1222 COVID-19 vaccine. The protocol was immunoSEQ multiplex PCR, while the TCRdb copy is restricted to in-frame clones and leaves out a portion. The repertoire holds 150,000 or so clones, with 90% to 95% as singletons. Specimen: peripheral blood, collected 28 days after the second AZD1222 dose. The receptors derive from an adult who received the AZD1222 COVID-19 vaccine. CDR3s include the opening cysteine and the closing phenylalanine or tryptophan. A D gene is named only where the DNA matches it firmly. Not all rows give a size; the values are once, few, many and, for expanded clones, a class.

TRBD1 | . | TRBJ1-2 | TRBV7-2 | TGTGCCAGCAGCGTACAGGGGAACTATGGCTACACCTTC | CASSVQGNYGYTF
. | . | TRBJ2-2 | TRBV20-1 | TGCAGTGCTAGTCGACGGGACAAGTCTCTCACCGGGGAGCTGTTTTTT | CSASRRDKSLTGELFF
TRBD2 | . | TRBJ2-2 | TRBV7-9 | TGTGCCAGCAGCTTACCGCGTGAGCGGGATAGCACCGGGGAGCTGTTTTTT | CASSLPRERDSTGELFF
TRBD1 | . | TRBJ2-5 | TRBV28 | TGTGCCAGCAGCCTAGACAGGGTTTTGGAGACCCAGTACTTC | CASSLDRVLETQYF
. | once | TRBJ2-5 | TRBV7-2 | TGTGCCAGCAGCCGGTATAGGCTAGCGCAAGAGACCCAGTACTTC | CASSRYRLAQETQYF
. | few | TRBJ1-3 | TRBV2 | TGTGCCAGCAGGGAAACACAGAGCTCTGGAAACACCATATATTTT | CASRETQSSGNTIYF
TRBD2 | . | TRBJ2-1 | TRBV10-3 | TGTGCCATCAGGGACCCGGGAGGGCCGCATGAGCAGTTCTTC | CAIRDPGGPHEQFF
. | . | TRBJ2-1 | TRBV7-3 | TGTGCCAGCAGCCCGCCCCCCTACCATGAGCAGTTCTTC | CASSPPPYHEQFF
. | . | TRBJ2-7 | TRBV6-5 | TGTGCCAGCAGACGAGACACGTACGAGCAGTACTTC | CASRRDTYEQYF
TRBD2 | . | TRBJ2-7 | TRBV6-5 | TGTGCCAGCAGTTACTCGACTAGCGGGAGGTACGAGCAGTACTTC | CASSYSTSGRYEQYF
TRBD1 | . | TRBJ2-7 | TRBV12-5 | TGTGCTAGTGGAAAAGGACAGGGTAGAGCCTACGAGCAGTACTTC | CASGKGQGRAYEQYF
TRBD1 | . | TRBJ1-4 | TRBV27 | TGTGCCAGCAGCTCCGGGACAGCTAATGAAAAACTGTTTTTT | CASSSGTANEKLFF
. | . | TRBJ2-5 | TRBV9 | TGTGCCAGCAGCGGACAGCAAGAGACCCAGTACTTC | CASSGQQETQYF
TRBD1 | . | TRBJ2-2 | TRBV5-1 | TGCGCCAGCAGCTTATCGAAGGGGGCTGTGGACACCGGGGAGCTGTTTTTT | CASSLSKGAVDTGELFF
TRBD2 | . | TRBJ2-1 | TRBV25-1 | TGTGCCAGCAGGGGACTAGCGGGAGGATATGGCTCCTACAATGAGCAGTTCTTC | CASRGLAGGYGSYNEQFF
TRBD2 | . | TRBJ2-5 | TRBV4-1 | TGCGCCAGCAGCCAACCTCTACTAGCGGGGAGGGAGACCCAGTACTTC | CASSQPLLAGRETQYF
. | . | TRBJ2-3 | TRBV12-3/TRBV12-4 | TGTGCCAGCAGTTTGAATACGCAGTATTTT | CASSLNTQYF
. | . | TRBJ1-2 | TRBV7-3 | TGTGCCAGCAGCCGTACAGGAGACTATGGCTACACCTTC | CASSRTGDYGYTF
. | . | TRBJ1-2 | TRBV5-1 | TGCGCCAGCTCGGAGGGCAGCTTCTATGGCTACACCTTC | CASSEGSFYGYTF
TRBD1 | . | TRBJ1-2 | TRBV7-3 | TGTGCCAGCAGCTTTACAGGGGGCGAAGACGGCTACACCTTC | CASSFTGGEDGYTF
. | . | TRBJ1-5 | TRBV7-3 | TGTGCCAGCAGCTTAGGGGCAGGCAATCAGCCCCAGCATTTT | CASSLGAGNQPQHF
TRBD1 | . | TRBJ2-5 | TRBV6-1 | TGTGCCAGCAGTGAAGTTCGGGACAGGGGGCTCGAGACCCAGTACTTC | CASSEVRDRGLETQYF
. | . | TRBJ2-2 | TRBV3-1/TRBV3-2 | TGTGCCAGCAGCCAAGATCTGATCACCGGGGAGCTGTTTTTT | CASSQDLITGELFF
. | . | TRBJ2-7 | TRBV3-1/TRBV3-2 | TGTGCCAGCACAAAAGGCTCGGCAGCCTACGAGCAGTACTTC | CASTKGSAAYEQYF
. | . | TRBJ1-5 | TRBV11-2 | TGTGCCAGCAGCTTAAGTATGGATCAGCCCCAGCATTTT | CASSLSMDQPQHF
TRBD2 | . | TRBJ2-2 | TRBV18 | TGTGCCAGCTCACCCCGGGGTAGCGGGGTCACCGGGGAGCTGTTTTTT | CASSPRGSGVTGELFF
TRBD2 | . | TRBJ2-2 | TRBV5-1 | TGCGCCAGCAGCTTGGGACTAGCGGGAGTGGCCGGGGAGCTGTTTTTT | CASSLGLAGVAGELFF
TRBD1 | . | TRBJ2-7 | TRBV19 | TGTGCCAGTAAAGGACAGGAACGCGAGCAGTACTTC | CASKGQEREQYF
TRBD2 | once | TRBJ2-5 | TRBV6-4 | TGTGCCAGCAGTCGACTAGCGGGGGGCCAAGAGACCCAGTACTTC | CASSRLAGGQETQYF
. | once | TRBJ1-1 | TRBV6-2/TRBV6-3 | TGTGCCAGCAGTCTCGGGGCGATTGAAGCTTTCTTT | CASSLGAIEAFF
. | . | TRBJ1-5 | TRBV28 | TGTGCCAGCAGTTTAGGCAGGAATCAGCCCCAGCATTTT | CASSLGRNQPQHF
TRBD2 | . | TRBJ2-2 | TRBV5-1 | TGCGCCAGCAGCTTGGTAGCGGGAGGGCTCACCGGGGAGCTGTTTTTT | CASSLVAGGLTGELFF